This T cell receptor (beta chain) originates from a study of chemoradiotherapy in HPV16-positive cancers. This clone has a handful of counts. Its antigen is still unknown. Some clones are missing from TCRdb's copy, which holds only in-frame ones; the method was immunoSEQ multiplex PCR. The sample shows some 13,000 clones, under 75% of them seen only once. The CDR3 is 15 amino acids. V was pared by 1 base and J by 11 bases, with 20 bases between. Germline V lookup: CDR1 SEHNR, CDR2 FQNEAQ (reference sequence). Study-wide points: Better recurrence-free survival went with HPV-responsive T-cell expansion in HPV16-positive patients. Candidate HPV-specific clones and E7-related TCR motifs grew in tumor during treatment.

This specimen was acquired from a patient who underwent chemoradiotherapy. The sequence was obtained from a human donor with HPV-associated anogenital cancer. V usage is TRBV7-9 and J usage is TRBJ1-1; D possibly corresponds to TRBD1 (6 bases). CDR3 amino acids: CASSLGGGTPGLAFF. In nucleotides, the CDR3 is TGTGCCAGCAGCTTAGGGGGGGGGACACCGGGATTGGCTTTCTTT. The complete variable domain, with remaining parts taken from reference TRBV7-9 and TRBJ1-1, reads DTGVSQNPRHKITKRGQNVTFRCDPISEHNRLYWYRQTLGQGPEFLTYFQNEAQLEKSRLLSDRFSAERPKGSFSTLEIQRTEQGDSAMYLCASSLGGGTPGLAFFGQGTRLTVV.